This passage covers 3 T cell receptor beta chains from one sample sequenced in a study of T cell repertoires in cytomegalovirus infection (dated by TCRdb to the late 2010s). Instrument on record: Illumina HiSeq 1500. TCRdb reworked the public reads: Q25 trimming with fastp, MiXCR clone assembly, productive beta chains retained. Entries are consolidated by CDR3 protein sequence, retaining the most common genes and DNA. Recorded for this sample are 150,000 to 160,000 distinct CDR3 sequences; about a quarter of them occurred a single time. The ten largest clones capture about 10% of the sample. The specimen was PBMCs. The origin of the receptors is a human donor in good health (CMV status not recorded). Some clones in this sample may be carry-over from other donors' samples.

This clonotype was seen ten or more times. Written as DNA, the CDR3 is TGTGCCAGCAGCTTTAGCGGACAAGAGACCCAGTACTTC. It codes for CASSFSGQETQYF. The chain recombines TRBV7-8 with TRBJ2-5; D might be TRBD2 (6 bases). The germline V gene has CDR1 SGHVS and CDR2 FQNEAQ. The CDR3 is 13 residues long. V gave up 3 bases and J gave up 2 bases, with 7 bases separating them.

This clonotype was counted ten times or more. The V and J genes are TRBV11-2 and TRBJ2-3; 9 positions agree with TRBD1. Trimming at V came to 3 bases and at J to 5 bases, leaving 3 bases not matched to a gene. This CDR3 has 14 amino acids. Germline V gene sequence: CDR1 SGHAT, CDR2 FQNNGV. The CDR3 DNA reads TGTGCCAGCAGCTTGGGACAGGGTTTAGATACGCAGTATTTT. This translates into CASSLGQGLDTQYF.

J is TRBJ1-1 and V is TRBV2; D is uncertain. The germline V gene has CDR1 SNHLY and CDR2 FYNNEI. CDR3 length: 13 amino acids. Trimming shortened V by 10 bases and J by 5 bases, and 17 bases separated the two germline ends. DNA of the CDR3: TGTGCCAATTCGCCCAGGAAGGGAACTGAAGCTTTCTTT. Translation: CANSPRKGTEAFF.